This T cell receptor beta chain was found in a study of blood T cell repertoires in COVID-19. The CDR3 has 14 residues. V lost 4 bases, J lost 3 bases, and 13 bases lay in between. Germline CDR1 and CDR2: MNHEY and SVGAGI. Produced via immunoSEQ multiplex PCR; TCRdb's table is partial and in-frame only. The sample lists some 100,000 clones; roughly 92% were seen once. The rearrangement links TRBV6-5 to TRBJ2-7, with a possible D match to TRBD2 (5 bases). The specimen was peripheral blood. This receptor was obtained from a man aged 45-65 years with active COVID-19. The CDR3 DNA reads as TGTGCCAGCAGTTCTGACTACCCCGGCTACGAGCAGTACGTC. It specifies CASSSDYPGYEQYV.